Below, one T cell receptor beta chain is given with its context. The CDR3 is made up of 13 amino acids. The V gene end was trimmed by 6 bases and the J gene end by 7 bases; junction bases not matched to a gene: 6. CDR1 MNHEY and CDR2 SVGAGI come from the germline V gene. This specimen comes from a study of blood T cell repertoires in COVID-19. The table came from immunoSEQ multiplex PCR; TCRdb's copy has only in-frame clones and leaves some out. Among more than 25,000 clones listed, 75% to 85% were seen once. This chain joins TRBV6-5 and TRBJ1-5, with 7 bases lining up with TRBD1. This clonotype was sampled from a human donor in a cohort sampled during active COVID-19. Sequenced: peripheral blood. In DNA form, the CDR3 reads TGTGCCAGCAGCCCCGACAGGGTGCAGCCCCAGCATTTT. This codes for CASSPDRVQPQHF.